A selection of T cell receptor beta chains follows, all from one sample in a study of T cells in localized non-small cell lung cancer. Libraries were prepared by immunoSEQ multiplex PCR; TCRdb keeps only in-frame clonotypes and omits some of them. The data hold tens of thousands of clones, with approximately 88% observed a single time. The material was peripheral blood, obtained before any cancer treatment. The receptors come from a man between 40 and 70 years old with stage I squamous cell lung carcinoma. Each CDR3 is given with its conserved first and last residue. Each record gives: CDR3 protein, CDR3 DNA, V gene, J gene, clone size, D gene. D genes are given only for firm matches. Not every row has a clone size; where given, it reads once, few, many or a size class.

CAISLTGASGEQFF	TGTGCCATCAGCTTGACAGGGGCATCGGGTGAGCAGTTCTTC	TRBV10-3	TRBJ2-1	NA	TRBD1
CASSLHGVDEQFF	TGTGCCAGCAGTTTACATGGGGTTGATGAGCAGTTCTTC	TRBV6-5	TRBJ2-1	NA	NA
CASRNSGNQPQHF	TGTGCCAGTAGGAACAGTGGCAATCAGCCCCAGCATTTT	TRBV19	TRBJ1-5	once	NA
CASSMRLTGGAKYGYTF	TGTGCCAGTAGTATGCGTCTCACTGGGGGAGCCAAGTATGGCTACACCTTC	TRBV19	TRBJ1-2	NA	NA
CASSRTSGGYNEQFF	TGCGCCAGCAGCCGGACTAGCGGGGGTTACAATGAGCAGTTCTTC	TRBV5-1	TRBJ2-1	NA	TRBD2
CASSLMGGSTEAFF	TGTGCCAGCAGCTTAATGGGGGGGAGCACTGAAGCTTTCTTT	TRBV7-2	TRBJ1-1	NA	NA
CASSFPDRGDYGYTF	TGTGCCAGCAGCTTCCCGGACAGGGGGGACTATGGCTACACCTTC	TRBV5-6	TRBJ1-2	NA	TRBD1
CASSIGDYTDTQYF	TGTGCCAGTAGTATAGGCGACTACACAGATACGCAGTATTTT	TRBV19	TRBJ2-3	NA	NA
CASSLFGRGANQPQHF	TGTGCCAGCAGTTTATTTGGCAGGGGGGCCAATCAGCCCCAGCATTTT	TRBV28	TRBJ1-5	NA	TRBD1
CASSIQGLSTEAFF	TGTGCCAGTAGTATACAGGGACTGAGCACTGAAGCTTTCTTT	TRBV19	TRBJ1-1	NA	NA
CASSYSDVLGGYTF	TGCGCCAGCAGCTACAGTGATGTCTTGGGGGGCTACACCTTC	TRBV5-1	TRBJ1-2	NA	NA
CASSPGGSGVTDTQYF	TGTGCCAGCAGCCCTGGTGGTAGCGGGGTCACAGATACGCAGTATTTT	TRBV11-2	TRBJ2-3	NA	TRBD2
CSSYSDPYGYTF	TGCAGCTCCTACTCGGATCCCTATGGCTACACCTTC	TRBV29-1	TRBJ1-2	NA	NA
CASSPVQGNTGELFF	TGTGCCAGCTCACCGGTGCAGGGGAACACCGGGGAGCTGTTTTTT	TRBV18	TRBJ2-2	NA	NA
CASSETVGSPLHF	TGTGCCAGCAGTGAGACAGTGGGTTCACCCCTCCACTTT	TRBV6-5	TRBJ1-6	few	NA
CASNDRVTGELFF	TGTGCCAGCAATGACAGGGTCACCGGGGAGCTGTTTTTT	TRBV6-5	TRBJ2-2	NA	TRBD1
CASSKGGRYGYTF	TGTGCCAGCAGTAAGGGGGGCCGGTATGGCTACACCTTC	TRBV6-1	TRBJ1-2	NA	NA
CASSLKSSGEQYF	TGTGCCAGCAGCTTGAAGAGTTCGGGGGAGCAGTACTTC	TRBV7-9	TRBJ2-7	NA	NA
CASSSIQRGSGGYTF	TGTGCCAGCAGCTCTATTCAGCGAGGCTCTGGTGGCTACACCTTC	TRBV7-9	TRBJ1-2	NA	NA
CASSFRLATYNEQFF	TGTGCCAGCAGCTTCCGACTAGCGACCTACAATGAGCAGTTCTTC	TRBV11-2	TRBJ2-1	NA	TRBD2
CASSMGQGGDGYTF	TGCGCCAGCAGTATGGGACAGGGAGGGGATGGCTACACCTTC	TRBV5-1	TRBJ1-2	NA	TRBD1
CASSRFNRATYEQYF	TGTGCCAGCAGCCGCTTTAATAGGGCGACCTACGAGCAGTACTTC	TRBV27	TRBJ2-7	few	NA
CASSPVLNRDSGGYTF	TGCGCCAGCAGCCCTGTGCTGAACAGGGATTCGGGTGGCTACACCTTC	TRBV4-1	TRBJ1-2	NA	NA
CASSPRDPSYTF	TGTGCCAGCAGCCCTCGGGACCCCTCCTACACCTTC	TRBV5-6	TRBJ1-2	NA	NA
CASSWGGKSAFF	TGTGCCAGCAGTTGGGGAGGGAAGAGTGCTTTCTTT	TRBV6-5	TRBJ1-1	NA	NA
CASSPGQGHRFTQYF	TGTGCCAGCAGCCCGGGACAGGGGCACAGATTTACGCAGTATTTT	TRBV7-7	TRBJ2-3	NA	TRBD1
CASSLRGLSGNTIYF	TGTGCCAGCAGCTTGCGGGGCCTCTCTGGAAACACCATATATTTT	TRBV5-6	TRBJ1-3	NA	NA
CASSERGIQALHF	TGTGCCAGCAGTGAAAGGGGTATTCAGGCCCTCCACTTT	TRBV25-1	TRBJ1-6	NA	NA